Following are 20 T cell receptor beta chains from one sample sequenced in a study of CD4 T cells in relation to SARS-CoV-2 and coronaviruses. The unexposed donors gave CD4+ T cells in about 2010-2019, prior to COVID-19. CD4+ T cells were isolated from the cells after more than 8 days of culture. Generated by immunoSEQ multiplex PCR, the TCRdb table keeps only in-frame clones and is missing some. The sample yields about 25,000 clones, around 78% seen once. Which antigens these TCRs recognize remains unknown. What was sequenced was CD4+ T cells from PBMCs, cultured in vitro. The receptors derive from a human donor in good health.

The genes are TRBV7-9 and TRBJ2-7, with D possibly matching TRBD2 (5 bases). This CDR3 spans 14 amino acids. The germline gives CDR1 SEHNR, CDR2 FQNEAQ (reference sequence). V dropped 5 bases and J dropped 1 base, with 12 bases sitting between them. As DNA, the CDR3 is TGTGCCAGCAGCCCCCCCGGCGGGTCCTACGAGCAGTACTTC. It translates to CASSPPGGSYEQYF.

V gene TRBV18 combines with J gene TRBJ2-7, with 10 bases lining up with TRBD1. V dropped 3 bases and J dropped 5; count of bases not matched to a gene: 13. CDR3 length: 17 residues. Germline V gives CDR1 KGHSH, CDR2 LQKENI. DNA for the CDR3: TGTGCCAGCTCACCCCGTAAAGTCGGGACAGGGGTCGACGAGCAGTACTTC. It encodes CASSPRKVGTGVDEQYF.

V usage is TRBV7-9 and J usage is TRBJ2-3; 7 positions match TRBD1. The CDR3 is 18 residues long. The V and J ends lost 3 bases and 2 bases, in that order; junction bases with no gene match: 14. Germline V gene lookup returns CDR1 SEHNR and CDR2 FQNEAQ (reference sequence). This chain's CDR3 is CASSFSRQGNFFTDTQYF. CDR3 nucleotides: TGTGCCAGCAGCTTCAGTAGACAGGGAAATTTCTTCACAGATACGCAGTATTTT.

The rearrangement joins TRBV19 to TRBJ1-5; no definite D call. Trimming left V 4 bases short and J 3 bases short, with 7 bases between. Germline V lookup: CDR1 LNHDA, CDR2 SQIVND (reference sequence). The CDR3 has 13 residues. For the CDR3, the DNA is TGTGCCAGTAGTAAGGCAGACAATCAGCCCCAGCATTTT. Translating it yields CASSKADNQPQHF.

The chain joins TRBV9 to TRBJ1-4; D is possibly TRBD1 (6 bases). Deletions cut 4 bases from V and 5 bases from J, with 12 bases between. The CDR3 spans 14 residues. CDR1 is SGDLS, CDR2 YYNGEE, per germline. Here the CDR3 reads CASSPGQTNEKLFF. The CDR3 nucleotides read TGTGCCAGCAGCCCCGGACAGACGAATGAAAAACTGTTTTTT.

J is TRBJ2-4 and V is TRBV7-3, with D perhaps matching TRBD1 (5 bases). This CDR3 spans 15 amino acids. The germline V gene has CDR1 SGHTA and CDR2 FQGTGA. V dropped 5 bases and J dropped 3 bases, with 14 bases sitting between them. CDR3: CASSREQDFKNIQYF. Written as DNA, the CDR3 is TGTGCCAGCAGCAGAGAACAGGATTTCAAAAACATTCAGTACTTC. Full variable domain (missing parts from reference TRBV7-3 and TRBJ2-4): GAGVSQTPSNKVTEKGKYVELRCDPISGHTALYWYRQSLGQGPEFLIYFQGTGAADDSGLPNDRFFAVRPEGSVSTLKIQRTERGDSAVYLCASSREQDFKNIQYFGAGTRLSVL.

The CDR3 sequence: CASSLEGGPNTGELFF. CDR3 nucleotide sequence: TGTGCCAGCAGCTTAGAAGGGGGACCGAACACCGGGGAGCTGTTTTTT. This rearrangement joins TRBV13 to TRBJ2-2, with D perhaps matching TRBD1 (6 bases). The CDR3 covers 16 residues. CDR1 and CDR2 (germline): PRHDT, FYEKMQ (reference sequence). Trimming cost V 1 base and J 0 bases, with 9 bases left between them.

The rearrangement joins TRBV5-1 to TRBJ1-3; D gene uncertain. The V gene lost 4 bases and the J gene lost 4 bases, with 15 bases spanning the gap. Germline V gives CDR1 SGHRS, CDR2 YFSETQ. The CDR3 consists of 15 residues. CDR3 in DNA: TGCGCCAGCAGCCCCGGCGGCAGTTCAGGAAACACCATATATTTT. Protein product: CASSPGGSSGNTIYF.

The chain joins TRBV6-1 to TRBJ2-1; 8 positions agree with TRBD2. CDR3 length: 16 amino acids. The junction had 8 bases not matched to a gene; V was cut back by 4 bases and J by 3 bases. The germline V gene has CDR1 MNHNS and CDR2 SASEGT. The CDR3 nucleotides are TGTGCCAGCAGTGGGCGTAGCGGGGAGAGCTACAATGAGCAGTTCTTC. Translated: CASSGRSGESYNEQFF.

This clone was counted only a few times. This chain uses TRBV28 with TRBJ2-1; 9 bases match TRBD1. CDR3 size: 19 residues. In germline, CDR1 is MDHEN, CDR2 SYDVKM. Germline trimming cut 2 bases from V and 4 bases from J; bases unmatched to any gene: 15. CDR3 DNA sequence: TGTGCCAGCAGTTTAATCCTGGGACAGGGCGCCTCCAATTACAATGAGCAGTTCTTC. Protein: CASSLILGQGASNYNEQFF.

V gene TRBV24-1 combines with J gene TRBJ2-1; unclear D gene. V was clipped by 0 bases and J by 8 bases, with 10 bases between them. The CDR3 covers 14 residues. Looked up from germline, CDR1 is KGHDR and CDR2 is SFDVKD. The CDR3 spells CATSDLDDIDEQFF. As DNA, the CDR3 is TGTGCCACCAGTGATTTGGACGATATCGATGAGCAGTTCTTC.

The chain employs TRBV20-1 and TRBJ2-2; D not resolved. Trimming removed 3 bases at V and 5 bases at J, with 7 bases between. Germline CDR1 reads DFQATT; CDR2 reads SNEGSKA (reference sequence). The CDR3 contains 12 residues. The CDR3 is CSASLRTGELFF. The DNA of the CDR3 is TGCAGTGCTAGTTTGAGGACCGGGGAGCTGTTTTTT.

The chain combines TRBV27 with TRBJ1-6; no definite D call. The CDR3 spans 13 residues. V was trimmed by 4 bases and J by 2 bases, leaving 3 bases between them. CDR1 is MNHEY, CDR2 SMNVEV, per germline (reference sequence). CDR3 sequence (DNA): TGTGCCAGCAGTTCGGCCTATAATTCACCCCTCCACTTT. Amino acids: CASSSAYNSPLHF.

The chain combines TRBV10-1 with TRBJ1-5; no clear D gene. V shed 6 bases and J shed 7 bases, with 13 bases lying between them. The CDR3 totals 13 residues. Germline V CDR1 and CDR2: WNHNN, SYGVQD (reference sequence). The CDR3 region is CASSPGPGQPQHF. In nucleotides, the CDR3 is TGCGCCAGCAGCCCAGGTCCAGGCCAGCCCCAGCATTTT.

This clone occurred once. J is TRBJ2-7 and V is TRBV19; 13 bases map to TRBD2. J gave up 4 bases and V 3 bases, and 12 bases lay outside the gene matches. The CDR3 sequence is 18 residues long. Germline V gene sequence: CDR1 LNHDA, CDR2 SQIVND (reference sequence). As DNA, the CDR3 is TGTGCCAGTAGTATTGGTCCCGGGACTAGCGGGACGTCTTACGAGCAGTACTTC. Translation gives CASSIGPGTSGTSYEQYF.

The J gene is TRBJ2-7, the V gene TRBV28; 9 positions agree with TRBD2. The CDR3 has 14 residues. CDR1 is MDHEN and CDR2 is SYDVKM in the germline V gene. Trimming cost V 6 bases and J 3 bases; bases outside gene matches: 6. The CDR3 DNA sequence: TGTGCCAGCAGCACAGCGGGAGGACTCTACGAGCAGTACTTC. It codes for CASSTAGGLYEQYF.

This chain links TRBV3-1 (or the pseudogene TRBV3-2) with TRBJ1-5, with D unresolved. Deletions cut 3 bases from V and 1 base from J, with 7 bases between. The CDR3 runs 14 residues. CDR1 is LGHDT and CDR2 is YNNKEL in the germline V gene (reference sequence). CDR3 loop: CASSQTRSNQPQHF. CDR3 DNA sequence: TGTGCCAGCAGCCAGACCAGGAGCAATCAGCCCCAGCATTTT.

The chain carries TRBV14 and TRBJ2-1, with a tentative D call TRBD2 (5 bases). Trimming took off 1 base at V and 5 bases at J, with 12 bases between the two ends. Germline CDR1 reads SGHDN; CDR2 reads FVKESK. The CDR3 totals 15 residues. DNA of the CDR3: TGTGCCAGCAGCCAAGGAACGGGAACAAACAATGAGCAGTTCTTC. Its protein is CASSQGTGTNNEQFF.

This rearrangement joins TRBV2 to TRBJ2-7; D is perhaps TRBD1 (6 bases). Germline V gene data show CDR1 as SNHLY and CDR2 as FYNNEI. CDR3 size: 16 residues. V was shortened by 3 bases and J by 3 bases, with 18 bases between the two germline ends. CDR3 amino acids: CASSDPARGVVYEQYF. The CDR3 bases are TGTGCCAGCAGTGATCCCGCCAGGGGAGTCGTCTACGAGCAGTACTTC.

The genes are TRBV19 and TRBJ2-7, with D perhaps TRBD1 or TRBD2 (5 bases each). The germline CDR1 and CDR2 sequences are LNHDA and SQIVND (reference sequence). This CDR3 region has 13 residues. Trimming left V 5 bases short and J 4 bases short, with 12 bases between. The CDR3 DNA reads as TGTGCCAGTAGTGTGGGGGAGTCTTACGAGCAGTACTTC. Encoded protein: CASSVGESYEQYF.